Following are 23 T cell receptor beta chains from one sample sequenced in a study of OX40 agonist ivuxolimab in advanced cancers. TCRdb's copy holds only in-frame clones and misses some; the assay was immunoSEQ multiplex PCR. Of about 50,000 clones in the sample, around 90% were seen once. The specimen comprised CD4+ or CD8+ T cells sorted from blood, sampled in a trial of the OX40 agonist ivuxolimab. These receptors all come from an adult with an advanced solid tumor such as melanoma, head and neck, liver or kidney cancer.

V usage is TRBV7-2 and J usage is TRBJ2-5; 13 bases are a match to TRBD2. Germline CDR1 is SGHTA and CDR2 is FQGNSA. The CDR3 totals 15 residues. With V trimmed by 5 bases and J by 4 bases, 4 bases remained unmatched. CDR3 coding DNA: TGTGCCAGCAGCGGTCGACTAGCGGGGGGAGAGACCCAGTACTTC. This sequence encodes CASSGRLAGGETQYF.

The J gene is TRBJ2-7, the V gene TRBV7-9; 7 bases line up with TRBD2. The CDR3 contains 14 residues. Germline V CDR1 and CDR2: SEHNR, FQNEAQ (reference sequence). The V and J ends lost 2 bases and 5 bases, in that order; junction bases with no gene match: 6. CDR3 DNA sequence: TGTGCCAGCAGCTTACTGCGGGGGTACGACGAGCAGTACTTC. Translated: CASSLLRGYDEQYF.

The chain has TRBV12-2 and TRBJ1-3; the table's D gene call, TRBD1, was not cross checked with the DNA. TRBV12-2 is noted as a pseudogene. The CDR3 length is 16 residues. The CDR3 loop reads CASRSRDRLSGNTIYF. For the CDR3, the DNA is TGTGCAAGTCGCTCCCGGGACAGGCTCTCTGGAAACACCATATATTTT.

The V gene is TRBV10-2, the J gene TRBJ2-7; D is perhaps TRBD2 (6 bases). The V and J ends lost 3 bases and 7 bases respectively, with 19 bases between them. CDR3 length equals 15 residues. Germline V gives CDR1 WSHSY, CDR2 SAAADI. In nucleotides, the CDR3 is TGCGCCAGCAGTGAACGCGGGGTTACCCATGTGGAGCAGTACTTC. Its translation: CASSERGVTHVEQYF.

This rearrangement joins TRBV2 to TRBJ2-3, with TRBD2 matching 8 bases. The CDR3 is 14 amino acids. J gave up 4 bases and V 6 bases, and 6 bases lay outside the gene matches. The germline V gene has CDR1 SNHLY and CDR2 FYNNEI. The chain's CDR3 is CASRAGAGADTQYF. In DNA, the CDR3 is TGTGCCAGCAGAGCGGGAGCGGGAGCAGATACGCAGTATTTT.

J is TRBJ1-5 and V is TRBV4-1, with D unclear. V was cut by 1 base and J by 3 bases, with 7 bases left in between. CDR1 is MGHRA and CDR2 is YSYEKL in the germline V gene. The CDR3 length is 14 residues. CDR3 sequence: CASSQGGNNQPQHF. The DNA of the CDR3 is TGCGCCAGCAGCCAAGGAGGGAACAATCAGCCCCAGCATTTT.

The rearrangement joins TRBV18 to TRBJ2-1; D is ambiguous. Trimming pared 4 bases from V and 2 bases from J, leaving 12 bases between. This CDR3 contains 15 residues. Germline-derived CDR1 and CDR2 are KGHSH and LQKENI. In DNA form, the CDR3 reads TGTGCCAGCTCACAGGAGACTCACGCCTACAATGAGCAGTTCTTC. Its protein is CASSQETHAYNEQFF.

J is TRBJ2-7 and V is TRBV2; D is possibly TRBD2 (5 bases). Germline V gives CDR1 SNHLY, CDR2 FYNNEI. The CDR3 runs 13 residues. With 7 bases removed from V and 0 bases from J, the gap between germline ends came to 10 bases. The CDR3 nucleotides are TGTGCCAGCAATGGACTCCTCTCCTACGAGCAGTACTTC. It yields the protein CASNGLLSYEQYF.

The genes are TRBV6-1 and TRBJ2-3; possible D gene TRBD1, 6 bases. The germline V and J ends were trimmed by 3 bases and 4 bases, with 14 bases remaining between them. The length of the CDR3 is 15 residues. Germline loops: CDR1 MNHNS, CDR2 SASEGT. CDR3 nucleotide sequence: TGTGCCAGCAGTGAGATGGGGGCGCGGTCAGATACGCAGTATTTT. Translated, it gives CASSEMGARSDTQYF.

This chain links TRBV5-3 with TRBJ1-5; a possible D gene is TRBD1 (6 bases). TRBV5-3 is labeled an ORF, and its function is uncertain. This CDR3 contains 14 residues. V was trimmed by 5 bases and J by 3 bases, leaving 12 bases between them. The CDR3 nucleotides are TGTGCCAGAAGTACTCGACAGGCCAATCAGCCCCAGCATTTT. This translates into CARSTRQANQPQHF.

The chain combines TRBV9 with TRBJ2-1; D possibly corresponds to TRBD2 (5 bases). V lost 0 bases and J 8 bases, leaving 12 bases between the germline ends. This CDR3 has 14 residues. Germline CDR1 is SGDLS and CDR2 is YYNGEE. CDR3 in DNA: TGTGCCAGCAGCGTAGGACCAACCGGGGATGAGCAGTTCTTC. Translating gives CASSVGPTGDEQFF.

This chain connects TRBV2 to TRBJ1-5; TRBD1 might be the D (6 bases). The germline CDR1 and CDR2 sequences are SNHLY and FYNNEI. The CDR3 is 15 amino acids. The ends were cut back, 2 bases at V and 6 bases at J, with 14 bases in the middle. CDR3 coding DNA: TGTGCCAGCAGTGAAAGACAGGACTTTCGTCAGCCCCAGCATTTT. Amino acids: CASSERQDFRQPQHF.

This chain uses TRBV5-6 with TRBJ2-7, with D perhaps TRBD1 or TRBD2 (5 bases each). Germline CDR1 and CDR2: SGHDT and YYEEEE. V shed 9 bases and J shed 0 bases, with 16 bases lying between them. The CDR3 loop spans 14 amino acids. CDR3 residues: CAIANPGTSYEQYF. The CDR3 DNA reads as TGTGCCATCGCGAACCCCGGGACCTCCTACGAGCAGTACTTC.

This rearrangement joins TRBV29-1 to TRBJ2-1; TRBD2 agrees at 15 bases. The V gene's germline CDR1 is SQVTM and CDR2 ANQGSEA. V was clipped by 2 bases and J by 7 bases; unmatched bases: 18. The CDR3 has 20 residues. CDR3 residues: CSVERAGTSGGQGARNEQFF. The CDR3 DNA is TGCAGCGTTGAACGAGCTGGGACTAGCGGGGGGCAGGGGGCGCGGAATGAGCAGTTCTTC.

The chain is built from TRBV4-1 and TRBJ2-2; 12 bases agree with TRBD2. The V and J ends lost 1 base and 1 base, in that order; junction bases with no gene match: 7. From germline, CDR1 is MGHRA and CDR2 YSYEKL. The CDR3 contains 19 residues. CDR3 nucleotide sequence: TGCGCCAGCAGCCAAGCGACTAGCGGGGGCCATTTGAACACCGGGGAGCTGTTTTTT. Translated, it gives CASSQATSGGHLNTGELFF.

The chain is built from TRBV6-1 and TRBJ2-7, with 7 nucleotides matching TRBD2. The ends lost 6 bases at V and 11 bases at J; junction bases unmatched: 13. The CDR3 is 13 residues long. Germline V lookup: CDR1 MNHNS, CDR2 SASEGT. The CDR3 DNA is TGTGCCAGCAGCCTCGGGACTACCGTACCAAAGTACTTC. Residues: CASSLGTTVPKYF.

The chain combines TRBV10-1 with TRBJ1-1; D may be TRBD1 (6 bases). This CDR3 has 13 residues. Looked up from germline, CDR1 is WNHNN and CDR2 is SYGVQD (reference sequence). V lost 6 bases to trimming and J lost 0 bases, with 8 bases between them. CDR3 coding DNA: TGCGCCAGCAGCGGACAGCTGAACACTGAAGCTTTCTTT. Protein product: CASSGQLNTEAFF.

Worth noting for this clone: This specimen includes other DNA sequences encoding the same CDR3. The genes are TRBV5-1 and TRBJ2-7, with 9 bases aligning to TRBD1. The germline V gene has CDR1 SGHRS and CDR2 YFSETQ. The CDR3 is 14 residues long. V lost 4 bases and J lost 4; bases outside the gene matches: 6. The CDR3 nucleotides read TGCGCCAGCAGCCCGGGGACAGGGAGTTACGAGCAGTACTTC. Amino acids: CASSPGTGSYEQYF.

CDR3 region: CASSSPGLADETQYF. The CDR3 DNA is TGTGCCAGCAGTTCACCGGGACTAGCGGATGAGACCCAGTACTTC. The chain is built from TRBV6-5 and TRBJ2-5; TRBD2 matches 11 bases. Germline CDR1 reads MNHEY; CDR2 reads SVGAGI. The CDR3 runs 15 residues. V shed 4 bases and J 5 bases; nucleotides not matched to a gene: 6.

The rearrangement uses TRBV5-1 and TRBJ1-5; D ambiguous. Germline V gives CDR1 SGHRS, CDR2 YFSETQ. The CDR3 sequence is 14 residues long. The ends were cut back, 0 bases at V and 7 bases at J, with 11 bases in the middle. The CDR3 bases are TGCGCCAGCAGCTTGGAGTCGCTGGGGCAGCCCCAGCATTTT. The encoded protein is CASSLESLGQPQHF.

The chain combines TRBV7-2 with TRBJ1-1; D might be TRBD1 (6 bases). The CDR3 sequence is 14 residues long. The ends were cut back, 3 bases at V and 0 bases at J, with 8 bases in the middle. CDR1 and CDR2 (germline): SGHTA, FQGNSA. The DNA of the CDR3 is TGTGCCAGCAGCTTTGACAGGCTGAACACTGAAGCTTTCTTT. Translating gives CASSFDRLNTEAFF.

The V and J genes are TRBV5-6 and TRBJ1-6; 8 bases line up with TRBD1. V lost 2 bases to trimming and J lost 9 bases; unmatched junction nucleotides: 10. The CDR3 contains 16 residues. Germline CDR1 and CDR2: SGHDT and YYEEEE. The CDR3 spells CASSLDRTGLFSPLHF. CDR3 DNA: TGTGCCAGCAGCTTAGATCGGACAGGGTTGTTTTCACCCCTCCACTTT.

V gene TRBV19 combines with J gene TRBJ1-1; a possible D gene is TRBD1 (6 bases). The germline V and J ends were trimmed by 3 bases and 1 base, with 9 bases remaining between them. CDR1 and CDR2 (germline): LNHDA, SQIVND (reference sequence). The CDR3 loop spans 14 amino acids. CDR3 DNA: TGTGCCAGTAGTATCCTGACAGGGAACACTGAAGCTTTCTTT. Its protein is CASSILTGNTEAFF.